Listed here are 30 T cell receptor beta chains from one sample, sequenced in a study of circulating and synovial CD4+ cells in juvenile arthritis. Profiled with immunoSEQ multiplex PCR; TCRdb holds only in-frame clones, not every one. The table has around 32,000 clones, over 90% seen once. The sequenced sample consisted of CD4+ T cells from blood. All receptors derive from a human donor with juvenile idiopathic arthritis.

This chain joins TRBV18 and TRBJ1-4; a weak D match, TRBD1 (6 bases). Germline V gene sequence: CDR1 KGHSH, CDR2 LQKENI. Trimming left V 3 bases short and J 7 bases short, with 18 bases between. The CDR3 runs 16 residues. The CDR3 region has the DNA TGTGCCAGCTCACCCCAGGGGCCCGGACTAGGTGAAAAACTGTTTTTT. Translated, it gives CASSPQGPGLGEKLFF.

This clone appeared a single time. This chain links TRBV6-1 with TRBJ2-1; maybe TRBD2 (5 bases). Germline assignment: CDR1 MNHNS and CDR2 SASEGT. CDR3 length equals 15 residues. V shed 6 bases and J shed 0 bases, with 12 bases lying between them. CDR3 nucleotide sequence: TGTGCCAGCAGGGTCCTAGGGAGCTCCTACAATGAGCAGTTCTTC. It codes for CASRVLGSSYNEQFF.

CDR3 DNA sequence: TGTGCCACCAGCTCGACAGGGAGTGGAAACACCATATATTTT. Residues: CATSSTGSGNTIYF. The V call is TRBV15, the J call TRBJ1-3, with 7 bases lining up with TRBD1. The CDR3 is 14 amino acids. V lost 5 bases and J lost 3; bases outside the gene matches: 4. CDR1 LNHNV and CDR2 YYDKDF come from the germline V gene (reference sequence).

V gene TRBV5-1 combines with J gene TRBJ2-1; 7 bases line up with TRBD2. CDR3 size: 15 residues. Looked up from germline, CDR1 is SGHRS and CDR2 is YFSETQ. J lost 3 bases, V lost 2 bases, and 5 bases had no gene match. This CDR3 is CASSLEQRGYNEQFF. The CDR3 DNA follows: TGCGCCAGCAGCTTAGAGCAGCGGGGCTACAATGAGCAGTTCTTC.

V usage is TRBV4-2 and J usage is TRBJ1-4, with TRBD1 matching 7 bases. With 1 base clipped from V and 7 bases from J, the junction kept 12 bases outside the gene matches. The CDR3 covers 17 residues. CDR1 is LGHNA, CDR2 YNFKEQ, per germline. DNA of the CDR3: TGTGCCAGCAGCCAAGGGGCTTCCGGGACAGCGGCTGAAAAACTGTTTTTT. Translating gives CASSQGASGTAAEKLFF.

This chain joins TRBV5-4 and TRBJ2-7; 15 bases agree with TRBD2. From germline, CDR1 is SGHNT and CDR2 YYREEE (reference sequence). The length of the CDR3 is 17 residues. The ends lost 0 bases at V and 4 bases at J; junction bases unmatched: 5. The CDR3 reads CASSLGGTSGGKYEQYF. The CDR3 region has the DNA TGTGCCAGCAGCTTGGGAGGGACTAGCGGGGGGAAGTACGAGCAGTACTTC.

This clone was found once. The rearrangement joins TRBV4-1 to TRBJ2-3, with 9 nucleotides matching TRBD2. V gave up 4 bases and J gave up 4 bases; unmatched junction bases: 6. CDR3 length: 15 residues. Germline V lookup: CDR1 MGHRA, CDR2 YSYEKL. The CDR3 reads CASSRDSGSADTQYF. For the CDR3, the DNA is TGCGCCAGCAGCCGAGATAGCGGGAGCGCAGATACGCAGTATTTT.

The chain has TRBV10-2 and TRBJ2-7; tentatively, D is TRBD1 (6 bases). V lost 8 bases to trimming and J lost 2 bases, with 16 bases between them. CDR3 length equals 14 residues. Per germline, CDR1 WSHSY and CDR2 SAAADI. CDR3 loop: CASGGGPGAYEQYF. The CDR3 DNA sequence: TGCGCCAGCGGGGGCGGTCCTGGGGCCTACGAGCAGTACTTC.

This chain uses TRBV6-1 with TRBJ1-2, with D maybe TRBD1 (6 bases). Per germline, CDR1 MNHNS and CDR2 SASEGT. The CDR3 is 16 residues long. V lost 3 bases, J lost 6 bases, and 20 bases lay in between. The CDR3 DNA is TGTGCCAGCAGTGATGGCCCCAGGGGTCTTGTCAATGGCTACACCTTC. This sequence encodes CASSDGPRGLVNGYTF.

This clone showed up just once. This sequence joins TRBV29-1 and TRBJ2-5, with D possibly TRBD1 on 6 matching bases. This CDR3 is built from 14 residues. The V end lost 5 bases, the J end lost 2 bases, and 15 bases lay between the germline ends. The V gene's germline CDR1 is SQVTM and CDR2 ANQGSEA. The CDR3 bases are TGCAGCGTTAAGTTACCAGGGGTTCAAGAGACCCAGTACTTC. Amino acid sequence: CSVKLPGVQETQYF.

The J gene is TRBJ1-5, the V gene TRBV27; D may be TRBD1 (6 bases). Trimming cost V 6 bases and J 1 base, with 10 bases left between them. In germline, CDR1 is MNHEY, CDR2 SMNVEV (reference sequence). This CDR3 spans 14 amino acids. The CDR3: CASRRGASNQPQHF. In DNA form, the CDR3 reads TGTGCCAGCAGGCGGGGGGCGAGCAATCAGCCCCAGCATTTT.

V usage is TRBV11-2 and J usage is TRBJ2-7; D is possibly TRBD1 (5 bases). The CDR3 totals 13 residues. V shed 0 bases and J shed 2 bases, with 5 bases lying between them. The germline gives CDR1 SGHAT, CDR2 FQNNGV. DNA for the CDR3: TGTGCCAGCAGCTTAGAGGACACCTACGAGCAGTACTTC. It is translated as CASSLEDTYEQYF.

The chain recombines TRBV2 with TRBJ2-2; D call uncertain. The germline V and J ends were trimmed by 6 bases and 6 bases, with 5 bases remaining between them. This CDR3 is 11 amino acids long. Germline CDR1 reads SNHLY; CDR2 reads FYNNEI. The CDR3 protein is CASRSAGELFF. In DNA form, the CDR3 reads TGTGCCAGCAGAAGCGCCGGGGAGCTGTTTTTT.

The V call is TRBV28, the J call TRBJ2-7; D perhaps matches TRBD2 (6 bases). The CDR3 consists of 16 residues. The germline V and J ends were trimmed by 3 bases and 2 bases, with 17 bases remaining between them. Germline loops: CDR1 MDHEN, CDR2 SYDVKM. The CDR3 DNA sequence: TGTGCCAGCAGTTTCAACTTAGTGGGACTTACCTACGAGCAGTACTTC. Amino acids: CASSFNLVGLTYEQYF.

This rearrangement joins TRBV2 to TRBJ2-7, with 10 bases fitting TRBD1. Germline trimming cut 10 bases from V and 2 bases from J; bases unmatched to any gene: 8. Germline values: CDR1 SNHLY, CDR2 FYNNEI. CDR3 length equals 14 residues. The CDR3 sequence: CATSWTGGPYEQYF. The CDR3 DNA is TGTGCCACCTCCTGGACAGGGGGTCCCTACGAGCAGTACTTC.

The chain employs TRBV15 and TRBJ2-7; 11 bases fit TRBD1. V trimming: 6 bases; J trimming: 2 bases; junction bases outside the gene matches: 3. This CDR3 has 14 amino acids. Germline V gene data show CDR1 as LNHNV and CDR2 as YYDKDF (reference sequence). The CDR3 sequence: CATSADRGPYEQYF. The CDR3 DNA reads TGTGCCACCAGTGCGGACAGGGGGCCCTACGAGCAGTACTTC.

This chain connects TRBV5-1 to TRBJ1-4; the match to TRBD1 covers 9 bases. The CDR3 totals 15 residues. V trimming: 0 bases; J trimming: 8 bases; junction bases outside the gene matches: 5. Germline values: CDR1 SGHRS, CDR2 YFSETQ. CDR3 nucleotide sequence: TGCGCCAGCAGCTTGGGGGACAGGGAAGTCGAAAAACTGTTTTTT. It is translated as CASSLGDREVEKLFF.

This clone was seen a single time. The chain couples TRBV28 to TRBJ2-2, with TRBD1 matching 7 bases. CDR1 and CDR2 from the germline V gene are MDHEN and SYDVKM. V lost 8 bases, J lost 10 bases, and 7 bases stayed unmatched. The CDR3 length is 12 residues. CDR3 coding DNA: TGTGCCAGCGGGTTACAGGGGTCGGAGCTGTTTTTT. This codes for CASGLQGSELFF.

The chain links TRBV2 to TRBJ2-5, with 9 bases fitting TRBD1. Trimming cost V 4 bases and J 5 bases; bases outside gene matches: 5. The length of the CDR3 is 14 residues. Germline V gives CDR1 SNHLY, CDR2 FYNNEI. CDR3 sequence: CASSGDRAGETQYF. For the CDR3, the DNA is TGTGCCAGCAGTGGGGACAGGGCCGGTGAGACCCAGTACTTC.

This chain joins TRBV2 and TRBJ1-3; D unresolved. Germline assignment: CDR1 SNHLY and CDR2 FYNNEI. The V and J ends lost 4 bases and 0 bases respectively, with 13 bases between them. The CDR3 is 16 residues long. The CDR3 loop is CASSAPGEPSGNTIYF. In DNA form, the CDR3 reads TGTGCCAGCAGTGCCCCCGGAGAACCCTCTGGAAACACCATATATTTT.

This clone appeared once. This rearrangement joins TRBV19 to TRBJ2-1; 7 bases are shared with TRBD2. V shed 5 bases, J shed 8 bases, and the junction held 15 bases outside the gene matches. The CDR3 loop spans 16 amino acids. Germline V lookup: CDR1 LNHDA, CDR2 SQIVND (reference sequence). CDR3 amino acids: CASSLPPLSGVHEQFF. CDR3 DNA: TGTGCCAGTAGTCTCCCCCCCTTGAGCGGGGTACATGAGCAGTTCTTC.

The rearrangement uses TRBV7-2 and TRBJ1-5; no clear D gene. V gave up 4 bases and J gave up 2 bases, with 9 bases separating them. The CDR3 is 14 amino acids. Germline CDR1 is SGHTA and CDR2 is FQGNSA. The CDR3 loop is CASSSRGGNQPQHF. The CDR3 DNA sequence: TGTGCCAGCAGCTCGAGAGGAGGCAATCAGCCCCAGCATTTT.

The gene calls are TRBV9 and TRBJ2-2; 7 bases line up with TRBD1. The CDR3 length is 14 residues. Per germline, CDR1 SGDLS and CDR2 YYNGEE. With V trimmed by 3 bases and J by 6 bases, 5 bases remained unmatched. CDR3 loop: CASSAEQGPGELFF. CDR3 DNA sequence: TGTGCCAGCAGCGCCGAACAGGGGCCCGGGGAGCTGTTTTTT.

The V gene is TRBV28, the J gene TRBJ2-7; TRBD2 agrees at 8 bases. The germline V gene encodes CDR1 MDHEN and CDR2 SYDVKM. The ends lost 8 bases at V and 0 bases at J; junction bases unmatched: 9. This CDR3 has 15 residues. The CDR3 bases are TGTGCCAGCGGGACTAAGAGCGGGAGCTCCTACGAGCAGTACTTC. Its protein is CASGTKSGSSYEQYF.

The chain employs TRBV7-9 and TRBJ2-1; 14 bases match TRBD2. From germline, CDR1 is SEHNR and CDR2 FQNEAQ (reference sequence). V lost 4 bases and J lost 12; bases outside the gene matches: 11. This CDR3 is 16 amino acids long. Here the CDR3 reads CASSSSTGTSGSPQFF. CDR3 bases: TGTGCCAGCAGCTCATCAACCGGGACTAGCGGGAGTCCGCAGTTCTTC. Full variable domain (rest looked up from reference TRBV7-9 and TRBJ2-1): DTGVSQNPRHKITKRGQNVTFRCDPISEHNRLYWYRQTLGQGPEFLTYFQNEAQLEKSRLLSDRFSAERPKGSFSTLEIQRTEQGDSAMYLCASSSSTGTSGSPQFFGPGTRLTVL.

The V gene is TRBV25-1, the J gene TRBJ1-4; no clear D. Germline V CDR1 and CDR2: MGHDK, SYGVNS. The ends were cut back, 0 bases at V and 3 bases at J, with 5 bases in the middle. The CDR3 consists of 14 residues. Here the CDR3 reads CASSEYRSNEKLFF. In DNA, the CDR3 is TGTGCCAGCAGTGAATACAGATCTAATGAAAAACTGTTTTTT.

The chain combines TRBV11-3 with TRBJ2-2; D remains ambiguous. The germline V and J ends were trimmed by 5 bases and 0 bases, with 7 bases remaining between them. CDR1 is SGHNT and CDR2 is YENEEA in the germline V gene. The CDR3 is 14 residues long. The CDR3 region is CASSLEANTGELFF. The CDR3, as DNA: TGTGCCAGCAGCCTCGAGGCGAACACCGGGGAGCTGTTTTTT.

The chain has TRBV6-8 and TRBJ2-7, with D possibly TRBD2 on 6 matching bases. The V end was cut by 6 bases, the J end by 0 bases, with 12 bases between. CDR3 length equals 14 residues. Germline CDR1 and CDR2: MNHGY and SAAAGT. CDR3 in amino acids: CASRSRDSSYEQYF. The CDR3, as DNA: TGTGCCAGCAGGTCGAGGGACTCCTCCTACGAGCAGTACTTC.

This clone was counted a few times. The rearrangement links TRBV27 to TRBJ2-7; 9 bases are a match to TRBD2. Per the germline V gene, CDR1 is MNHEY and CDR2 is SMNVEV (reference sequence). Unmatched junction bases numbered 14, after V lost 7 bases and J lost 7 bases. This CDR3 is 15 amino acids long. CDR3 DNA sequence: TGTGCCAGCACGGACCTGGCGGGAGGGTTTGGGGAGCAGTACTTC. It specifies CASTDLAGGFGEQYF.

The CDR3: CASSISTLSEAFF. Here the CDR3 DNA reads TGTGCCAGTAGTATTAGCACGTTATCTGAAGCTTTCTTT. The chain links TRBV19 to TRBJ1-1; D uncertain. From germline, CDR1 is LNHDA and CDR2 SQIVND (reference sequence). This CDR3 is built from 13 residues. With 3 bases removed from V and 6 bases from J, the gap between germline ends came to 11 bases.